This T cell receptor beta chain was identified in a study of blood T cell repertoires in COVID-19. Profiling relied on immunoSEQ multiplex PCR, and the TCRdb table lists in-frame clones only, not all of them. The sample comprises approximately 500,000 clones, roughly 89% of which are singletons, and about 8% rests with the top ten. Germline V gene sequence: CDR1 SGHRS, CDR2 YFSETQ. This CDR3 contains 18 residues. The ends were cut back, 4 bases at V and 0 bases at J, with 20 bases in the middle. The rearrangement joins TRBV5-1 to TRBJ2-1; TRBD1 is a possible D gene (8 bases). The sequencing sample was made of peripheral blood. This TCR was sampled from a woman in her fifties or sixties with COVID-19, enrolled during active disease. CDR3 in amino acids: CASSPANRGGSSYNEQFF. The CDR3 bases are TGCGCCAGCAGCCCCGCAAACAGGGGGGGGAGCTCCTACAATGAGCAGTTCTTC.